One sample yielded the 8 T cell receptor beta chains listed below, sequenced in a study of patients and donors after allogeneic stem cell transplantation. TCRdb ran MiXCR on the RT-PCR reads and lists one entry per CDR3 protein. The data hold 17,000 or so distinct CDR3 sequences, with under 35% observed a single time. What was sequenced was blood, either unsorted or a sorted T cell fraction (not recorded which). These receptors came from a human donor who was either an allogeneic HSCT recipient or a stem cell or donor lymphocyte infusion donor (not recorded which). It is not recorded whose cells these are; they may come from a transplant donor.

There are a few counts of this clonotype. V and J are TRBV9 and TRBJ1-3; maybe TRBD1 (6 bases). Germline V gives CDR1 SGDLS, CDR2 YYNGEE. The CDR3 consists of 15 residues. V shed 3 bases and J shed 0 bases, with 10 bases lying between them. The CDR3 sequence is CASSAGQSSGNTIYF. The CDR3 nucleotides are TGTGCCAGCAGCGCCGGACAGTCCTCTGGAAACACCATATATTTT.

The chain links TRBV23-1 to TRBJ2-3; either TRBD1 or TRBD2 may supply D (5 bases each). TRBV23-1 is an ORF; its function is uncertain. The germline V and J ends were trimmed by 1 base and 0 bases, with 11 bases remaining between them. CDR3 length: 16 residues. The CDR3: CASSQYQGPSTDTQYF. The CDR3 DNA reads TGCGCCAGCAGTCAATACCAGGGACCAAGCACAGATACGCAGTATTTT.

This chain joins TRBV5-1 and TRBJ1-2; D call uncertain. Germline values: CDR1 SGHRS, CDR2 YFSETQ. Trimming pared 4 bases from V and 8 bases from J, leaving 15 bases between. The CDR3 is 13 residues long. CDR3 loop: CASSLGGSGGYTF. DNA for the CDR3: TGCGCCAGCAGCCTGGGCGGGAGTGGCGGCTACACCTTC.

This clonotype was seen more than once but under ten times. This chain uses TRBV10-3 with TRBJ1-3; D might be TRBD1 (5 bases). V lost 3 bases and J 3 bases, leaving 6 bases between the germline ends. CDR1 ENHRY and CDR2 SYGVKD come from the germline V gene. The CDR3 is 13 amino acids. The CDR3 bases are TGTGCCATCAGTGACAGGGATGGAAACACCATATATTTT. Its translation: CAISDRDGNTIYF.

This clonotype has a handful of counts. The rearrangement joins TRBV5-1 to TRBJ2-7; 9 positions match TRBD1. With V trimmed by 10 bases and J by 1 base, 9 bases remained unmatched. This CDR3 is 14 amino acids long. Germline values: CDR1 SGHRS, CDR2 YFSETQ. The CDR3 DNA follows: TGCGCCTCAGCACGGGGACAGGGTTCCTACGAGCAGTACTTC. It codes for CASARGQGSYEQYF.

This clonotype is classed as medium-sized. This chain uses TRBV7-9 with TRBJ1-6; possibly TRBD1 for D (5 bases). This CDR3 has 13 amino acids. V was shortened by 4 bases and J by 7 bases, with 8 bases between the two germline ends. Germline lookup yields CDR1 SEHNR and CDR2 FQNEAQ (reference sequence). CDR3 residues: CASSSGGNSPLHF. In DNA, the CDR3 is TGTGCCAGCAGCTCTGGGGGGAATTCACCCCTCCACTTT.

The rearrangement links TRBV14 to TRBJ2-5; D uncertain. V lost 4 bases, J lost 1 base, and 7 bases lay in between. The V gene's germline CDR1 is SGHDN and CDR2 FVKESK. CDR3 length: 13 amino acids. The CDR3 DNA is TGTGCCAGCAGCCTAATATCCCAAGAGACCCAGTACTTC. Translating it yields CASSLISQETQYF. Together with reference TRBV14 and TRBJ2-5, the CDR3 gives the full variable domain: EAGVTQFPSHSVIEKGQTVTLRCDPISGHDNLYWYRRVMGKEIKFLLHFVKESKQDESGMPNNRFLAERTGGTYSTLKVQPAELEDSGVYFCASSLISQETQYFGPGTRLLVL.

This chain uses TRBV6-2 or TRBV6-3 with TRBJ2-7; D unclear. The V and J ends lost 0 bases and 2 bases respectively, with 2 bases between them. This CDR3 comprises 12 residues. The germline V gene encodes CDR1 MNHEY and CDR2 SVGEGT. CDR3 residues: CASSYSPYEQYF. As DNA, the CDR3 is TGTGCCAGCAGTTACTCTCCCTACGAGCAGTACTTC.